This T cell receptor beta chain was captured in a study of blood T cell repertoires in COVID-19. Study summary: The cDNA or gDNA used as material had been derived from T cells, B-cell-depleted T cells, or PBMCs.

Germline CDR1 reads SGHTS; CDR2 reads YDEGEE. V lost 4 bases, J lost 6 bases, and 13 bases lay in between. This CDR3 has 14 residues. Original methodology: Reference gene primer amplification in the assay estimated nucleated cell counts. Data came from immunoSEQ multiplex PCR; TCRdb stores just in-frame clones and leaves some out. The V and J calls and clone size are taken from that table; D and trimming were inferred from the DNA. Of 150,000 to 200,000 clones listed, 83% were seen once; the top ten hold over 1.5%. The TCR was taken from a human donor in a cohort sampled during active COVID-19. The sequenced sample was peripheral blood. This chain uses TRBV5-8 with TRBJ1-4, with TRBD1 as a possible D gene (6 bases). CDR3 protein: CASSSRGWDEKLFF. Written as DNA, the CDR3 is TGTGCCAGCAGCAGTAGGGGGTGGGATGAAAAACTGTTTTTT.